The rows below give T cell receptor beta chains drawn from one sample of a study of OX40 agonist ivuxolimab in advanced cancers. TCRdb keeps only in-frame clones here, not all; method: immunoSEQ multiplex PCR. This sample yields fewer than 85,000 clones, of which 92% are seen a single time; approximately 11% belongs to the top ten. The specimen was CD4+ or CD8+ T cells sorted from blood, collected in a trial of the OX40 agonist ivuxolimab. The origin of the receptors is an adult with an advanced solid tumor such as melanoma, head and neck, liver or kidney cancer. The CDR3 runs from the conserved cysteine through the conserved F or W.

TRBJ2-7	TRBV7-8	CASCLRSDYEQYF
TRBJ2-7	TRBV2	CASSEGTGGSYEQYF
TRBJ2-1	TRBV7-2	CASSLVPGGSYNEQFF
TRBJ1-2	TRBV27	CASSETPLANYGYTF
TRBJ2-5	TRBV25-1	CASGRTEYQETQYF
TRBJ2-5	TRBV27	CASSSDGGWEAQYF
TRBJ2-3	TRBV15	CATSHPAKGTDTQYF
TRBJ1-6	TRBV4-1	CASSQIVTGPTTDSPLHF
TRBJ2-7	TRBV27	CASSLGDSYEQYF
TRBJ1-2	TRBV27	CASSPSQGILNYGYTF
TRBJ1-1	TRBV21-1	CASSNSPDTEAFF
TRBJ2-1	TRBV27	CASSILDLGNEQFF
TRBJ1-1	TRBV5-1	CASSTNTEAFF
TRBJ2-7	TRBV29-1	CSVERETVLGYEQYF
TRBJ2-3	TRBV27	CASSPHWRGGTDTQYF
TRBJ1-2	TRBV10-3	CAISERDRGLDYGYTF
TRBJ2-3	TRBV4-1	CASSHGLAGASTDTQYF
TRBJ2-3	TRBV11-2	CASSLTASDTQYF
TRBJ2-7	TRBV9	CASSALAGNPYEQYF
TRBJ2-7	TRBV7-6	CASSADRGYEQYF
TRBJ2-7	TRBV11-3	CASSSRTSGEGEQYF
TRBJ1-6	TRBV7-9	CASSLPLWEGNSPLHF
TRBJ2-7	TRBV19	CASSSGLTYEQYF
TRBJ1-2	TRBV6-1	CASSEADSLNYGYTF
TRBJ2-1	TRBV27	CASTLAGTGNEQFF
TRBJ1-1	TRBV28	CASSLGVMNTEAFF
TRBJ1-4	TRBV4-1	CASSHINTLAAGSEKLFF
TRBJ1-1	TRBV5-4	CASSFSGVNTEAFF
TRBJ2-7	TRBV5-1	CASSFLGKTYEQYF
TRBJ2-1	TRBV4-2	CASSQESRGNNEQFF
TRBJ2-5	TRBV6-5	CASSYPGGKGETQYF
TRBJ2-7	TRBV5-1	CASSPGQGAYEQYF
TRBJ2-1	TRBV9	CASSVGGREQFF
TRBJ2-5	TRBV7-9	CASSPRDRGQETQYF
TRBJ2-2	TRBV6-7	CASGYDWPPSANTGELFF
TRBJ1-5	TRBV9	CASSEGTFPQPQHF
TRBJ2-7	TRBV27	CASSLQGPNEQYF
TRBJ2-1	TRBV10-1	CASSHGLAGEQFF
TRBJ1-4	TRBV6-1	CASTEPRDSNEKLFF